The rows below give T cell receptor beta chains drawn from one sample of a study of blood T cell repertoires in COVID-19. Assay used: immunoSEQ multiplex PCR; TCRdb lists only in-frame clones, some missing. This table has hundreds of thousands of clones, 88% appearing once. Sequencing was done on a sample of peripheral blood. All receptors come from a man aged 80 or over with acute or convalescent COVID-19. The CDR3 runs from the conserved cysteine through the conserved F or W. The order of the fields is CDR3 protein, D gene, J gene, V gene. The D gene is left open where the match is weak.

CDR3: CASSGSTSPKAYEQYF
D: TRBD2
J: TRBJ2-7
V: TRBV28

CDR3: CASSYSLYYEQYF
D: NA
J: TRBJ2-7
V: TRBV6-9

CDR3: CASTDRSASQYF
D: NA
J: TRBJ2-3
V: TRBV21-1

CDR3: CASTTGMNTEAFF
D: TRBD1
J: TRBJ1-1
V: TRBV6-5

CDR3: CASSEGRTGGSKVETQYF
D: TRBD1
J: TRBJ2-5
V: TRBV2

CDR3: CASTGTNYGYTF
D: NA
J: TRBJ1-2
V: TRBV19

CDR3: CASREILNTEAFF
D: NA
J: TRBJ1-1
V: TRBV6-5

CDR3: CASSRPSDSYFSVGNTEAFF
D: NA
J: TRBJ1-1
V: TRBV6-6

CDR3: CASISSRGVQPQHF
D: NA
J: TRBJ1-5
V: TRBV28

CDR3: CASSQGGYGYTF
D: NA
J: TRBJ1-2
V: TRBV19

CDR3: CASSSGQENFNYGYTF
D: TRBD1
J: TRBJ1-2
V: TRBV5-1

CDR3: CASSFDRGTAEQYF
D: TRBD1
J: TRBJ2-7
V: TRBV14

CDR3: CATSDSPGGTYNEQFF
D: NA
J: TRBJ2-1
V: TRBV24-1

CDR3: CASSRDRASTEAFF
D: TRBD1
J: TRBJ1-1
V: TRBV7-9

CDR3: CASSPGQGARYEQYF
D: TRBD1
J: TRBJ2-7
V: TRBV6-5

CDR3: CASSSRPAGTSGRRYEQYF
D: TRBD2
J: TRBJ2-7
V: TRBV9

CDR3: CASSQRRNLNYGYTF
D: NA
J: TRBJ1-2
V: TRBV3-1/TRBV3-2

CDR3: CASSPQGPDTGELFF
D: NA
J: TRBJ2-2
V: TRBV5-1

CDR3: CASSPRTGFYEQYF
D: TRBD1
J: TRBJ2-7
V: TRBV7-8

CDR3: CASSYSQGYQPQHF
D: NA
J: TRBJ1-5
V: TRBV6-5